These T cell receptor beta chains were read from a single sample in a study of T-cell memory formation after mild COVID-19. MiXCR, run by TCRdb on the 5' RACE reads, gives a single entry per CDR3 protein. The sample lists 470,000 or so distinct CDR3 sequences, about 20% occurring once. The specimen sequenced was PBMCs or a T cell subset sorted from them (not recorded which). These receptors all stem from an adult woman who had mild COVID-19 (a few samples of this study predate the infection). Cell type and time point are not known. CDR3s include the opening cysteine and the closing phenylalanine or tryptophan. D genes are given only for firm matches. Clone size is given for some rows only: seen once, a few or many times, or a class if the clone is expanded.

D	size	V	J	DNA	CDR3
TRBD2	NA	TRBV27	TRBJ2-7	TGTGCCAGCAGACCCGTAGCGGGCCTCTCCTACGAGCAGTACTTC	CASRPVAGLSYEQYF
NA	NA	TRBV29-1	TRBJ2-5	TGCAGCGTTGAAGCGCCAGCGTGGAAAGAGACCCAGTACTTC	CSVEAPAWKETQYF
NA	NA	TRBV7-3	TRBJ1-1	TGTGCCAGCAGCTTAACGGCGACAGACACTGAAGCTTTCTTT	CASSLTATDTEAFF
TRBD1	NA	TRBV12-3/TRBV12-4	TRBJ1-5	TGTGCCAGCAGCCGTGGACAGGGGGGCAATCAGCCCCAGCATTTT	CASSRGQGGNQPQHF
NA	many	TRBV7-2	TRBJ2-7	TGTGCCAGCAGCCCGGACCGGGGTTCCTACGAGCAGTACTTC	CASSPDRGSYEQYF
NA	NA	TRBV7-6	TRBJ1-1	TGTGCCAGCAGACCAACAGGGATCACTGAAGCTTTCTTT	CASRPTGITEAFF
NA	few	TRBV19	TRBJ1-1	TGTGCCAGTAGCGACGTCTCTGCAGGGGCTTTCTTT	CASSDVSAGAFF
TRBD2	NA	TRBV7-6	TRBJ2-5	TGTGCCAGCAGCGCACCGGGACTAGCGGGGGCCCCGTACCAAGAGACCCAGTACTTC	CASSAPGLAGAPYQETQYF
TRBD1	few	TRBV15	TRBJ1-2	TGTGCCACCAGCGCCGGGACAGGCGGACCCTATGGCTACACCTTC	CATSAGTGGPYGYTF
TRBD1	NA	TRBV14	TRBJ2-3	TGTGCCAGCAGCCCTGGGACAGGGCGGGTGCCAGATACGCAGTATTTT	CASSPGTGRVPDTQYF
NA	NA	TRBV6-5	TRBJ2-6	TGTGCCAGCAGTGAAAGGCTGGGACGTAGTTCCGTCCTGACTTTC	CASSERLGRSSVLTF
NA	NA	TRBV5-1	TRBJ2-3	TGCGCCAGCAGCTTGGCGTCACGCACAGATACGCAGTATTTT	CASSLASRTDTQYF
NA	NA	TRBV7-7	TRBJ2-1	TGTGCTAGCAGCCCGTACCGGGCCGCGTACAATGAGCAGTTCTTC	CASSPYRAAYNEQFF
NA	NA	TRBV6-4	TRBJ2-1	TGTGCCAGCAGTGACGGACCAACACTCTCCTACAATGAGCAGTTCTTC	CASSDGPTLSYNEQFF
NA	many	TRBV3-1	TRBJ2-3	TGTGCCAGCAGCCAAGCGGGGACAGATACGCAGTATTTT	CASSQAGTDTQYF
NA	NA	TRBV12-3/TRBV12-4	TRBJ2-3	TGTGCCAGCAGTTTATGGGGGTCCGATACGCAGTATTTT	CASSLWGSDTQYF
NA	few	TRBV4-1	TRBJ2-1	TGCGCCAGCAGCCCCTTCCGAGTCGGCAATGAGCAGTTCTTC	CASSPFRVGNEQFF
NA	NA	TRBV29-1	TRBJ2-6	TGCAGCGTTGGGTCGAACTTTCGTCCTGAGGGGGCCAACGTCCTGACTTTC	CSVGSNFRPEGANVLTF
NA	NA	TRBV2	TRBJ2-7	TGTGCCAGCAGTGCATGGAGCTCCTACGAGCAGTACTTC	CASSAWSSYEQYF
NA	few	TRBV7-9	TRBJ2-5	TGTGCCAGCAGTGACGTCTTACACGGGACCCAGTACTTC	CASSDVLHGTQYF
NA	many	TRBV6-2/TRBV6-3	TRBJ2-1	TGTGCCAGCACCCCGGGACTGGGCGGCCATGAGCAGTTCTTC	CASTPGLGGHEQFF
TRBD2	few	TRBV7-8	TRBJ2-2	TGTGCCAGCAGCTGGGAAGCGGGAGGGAACACCGGGGAGCTGTTTTTT	CASSWEAGGNTGELFF